A selection of T cell receptor beta chains follows, all from one sample in a study of blood T cell repertoires in COVID-19. Profiling relied on immunoSEQ multiplex PCR, and the TCRdb table lists in-frame clones only, not all of them. In the table there are approximately 210,000 clones, roughly 90% of which are singletons. Sample: peripheral blood. The origin of the receptors is a woman aged 40 to 50 with acute or convalescent COVID-19. Each CDR3 is given with its conserved first and last residue. The order of the fields is V gene, clone size, D gene, J gene, CDR3 DNA, CDR3 protein. The D gene is left open where the match is weak. Clone size, where shown, is once, few, many, or a class for clones that have expanded.

V: TRBV24-1
size: -
D: TRBD1
J: TRBJ1-2
DNA: TGTGCCACCAGTGTTTCTACAGGGGGCGGACTCTATGGCTACACCTTC
CDR3: CATSVSTGGGLYGYTF

V: TRBV12-3/TRBV12-4
size: -
D: TRBD1
J: TRBJ2-3
DNA: TGTGCCAGCAGTTTGGACAGGGTCGAGTATTTT
CDR3: CASSLDRVEYF

V: TRBV5-1
size: -
D: TRBD1
J: TRBJ2-3
DNA: TGCGCCAGCAGCTTGGCTTTCCGGACAGGGAGCACAGATACGCAGTATTTT
CDR3: CASSLAFRTGSTDTQYF

V: TRBV19
size: -
D: TRBD1
J: TRBJ1-2
DNA: TGTGCCAGTAGTATTACCGCCGGGACAGGGTACTACACCTTC
CDR3: CASSITAGTGYYTF

V: TRBV18
size: -
D: TRBD1
J: TRBJ2-1
DNA: TGTGCCAGCTCACCTACAAGACAGGGGATTGATGAGCAGTTCTTC
CDR3: CASSPTRQGIDEQFF

V: TRBV3-1/TRBV3-2
size: -
D: TRBD2
J: TRBJ2-1
DNA: TGTGCCAGCAGCCGGACTAGCGGGATCAATGAGCAGTTCTTC
CDR3: CASSRTSGINEQFF

V: TRBV25-1
size: -
D: -
J: TRBJ1-4
DNA: TGTGCCAGCAGTGCACGGGTAACTAATGAAAAACTGTTTTTT
CDR3: CASSARVTNEKLFF

V: TRBV2
size: -
D: -
J: TRBJ1-5
DNA: TGTGCCAGCAGTGATCAGTCACCCAATCAGCCCCAGCATTTT
CDR3: CASSDQSPNQPQHF

V: TRBV11-2
size: -
D: -
J: TRBJ2-2
DNA: TGTGCCAGCAGCCCCCCCGGGGAACTTTTTGCCGGGGAGCTGTTTTTT
CDR3: CASSPPGELFAGELFF

V: TRBV7-2
size: -
D: -
J: TRBJ1-2
DNA: TGTGCCAGCTCCCCTTCGTGGGGGGGAGGGGGCTACACCTTC
CDR3: CASSPSWGGGGYTF

V: TRBV5-1
size: -
D: -
J: TRBJ1-3
DNA: TGCGCCAGCAGCTTGGCCTGGGGGGACACCATATATTTT
CDR3: CASSLAWGDTIYF

V: TRBV10-1
size: -
D: TRBD1
J: TRBJ2-5
DNA: TGCGCCAGCAGTAAAGACAGGGAAGGGACAGAAGAGACCCAGTACTTC
CDR3: CASSKDREGTEETQYF

V: TRBV5-1
size: -
D: TRBD1
J: TRBJ1-2
DNA: TGCGCCATCGGCTCCAACGGACAGGTTAACTATGGCTACACCTTC
CDR3: CAIGSNGQVNYGYTF

V: TRBV24-1
size: once
D: -
J: TRBJ1-6
DNA: TGTGCCACCAGTGATTTCAGGGGCTCACCCCTCCACTTT
CDR3: CATSDFRGSPLHF

V: TRBV6-1
size: -
D: TRBD1
J: TRBJ1-3
DNA: TGTGCCAGCAGTGACACAGGGGGCGCGGGAAACACCATATATTTT
CDR3: CASSDTGGAGNTIYF

V: TRBV10-1
size: -
D: -
J: TRBJ2-2
DNA: TGCGCCAGCCGGGGGTCTGGCACCGGGGAGCTGTTTTTT
CDR3: CASRGSGTGELFF

V: TRBV5-4
size: -
D: -
J: TRBJ1-1
DNA: TGTGCCAGCAGCATCCCGGGAGGCACTGAAGCTTTCTTT
CDR3: CASSIPGGTEAFF

V: TRBV3-1/TRBV3-2
size: -
D: -
J: TRBJ2-4
DNA: TGTGCCAGCAGCTCGGGACTAGCCAAAAACATTCAGTACTTC
CDR3: CASSSGLAKNIQYF

V: TRBV5-1
size: -
D: -
J: TRBJ1-4
DNA: TGCGCCAGCAGCCCGGGGGGGGCGAGGAACGAAAAACTGTTTTTT
CDR3: CASSPGGARNEKLFF

V: TRBV4-1
size: -
D: -
J: TRBJ1-2
DNA: TGCGCCAGCAGCCAAGAGGGAGGATGGGGCTACACCTTC
CDR3: CASSQEGGWGYTF